What follows are 10 T cell receptor beta chains derived from one specimen sequenced in a study of T cells in Graves' hyperthyroidism and ophthalmopathy. RNA transcripts were the template for amplifying TCR beta CDR3 regions. With the HTBI primer set, the TCR CDR3 went through a first round of RT-PCR. In TCRdb, the multiplex PCR reads were re-called with MiXCR into one record per CDR3 protein. This table holds approximately 410,000 distinct CDR3 sequences, about 15% found once. The sample was blood. The receptors were gathered from a man aged 18-30 years with Graves' ophthalmopathy.

This clonotype was detected ten times or more. J is TRBJ2-7 and V is TRBV19; the D is unclear. Germline V gene sequence: CDR1 LNHDA, CDR2 SQIVND (reference sequence). The CDR3 has 15 residues. Trimming shortened V by 0 bases and J by 4 bases, and 13 bases separated the two germline ends. The CDR3: CASSIDLDGVYEQYF. CDR3 nucleotide sequence: TGTGCCAGTAGTATAGATCTCGATGGGGTTTACGAGCAGTACTTC.

The chain recombines TRBV7-9 with TRBJ1-2; D uncertain. Germline CDR1 is SEHNR and CDR2 is FQNEAQ (reference sequence). This CDR3 region has 16 residues. The ends were cut back, 5 bases at V and 1 base at J, with 17 bases in the middle. The CDR3 nucleotides read TGTGCCAGCAGCCTCCGGACGAGGATAAATAACTATGGCTACACCTTC. The encoded protein is CASSLRTRINNYGYTF.

This clonotype was counted ten times or more. The V call is TRBV6-1, the J call TRBJ1-5; D ambiguous. With 7 bases removed from V and 4 bases from J, the gap between germline ends came to 14 bases. CDR1 is MNHNS, CDR2 SASEGT, per germline. The CDR3 extends over 14 amino acids. The CDR3 bases are TGTGCCAGCACCCTCCGGCCCGAGAATCAGCCCCAGCATTTT. Its translation: CASTLRPENQPQHF.

As for this clonotype: Given a much more abundant clone one base away, this may be a read error. The chain joins TRBV7-2 to TRBJ2-1; D is unclear. The J call may be wrong; the DNA end is better matched by TRBJ2-7. The CDR3 covers 15 residues. The germline CDR1 and CDR2 sequences are SGHTA and FQGNSA. The CDR3 spells CASSPRDVVYNEQYF. CDR3 DNA: TGTGCCAGCAGCCCAAGAGACGTGGTTTACAATGAGCAGTACTTC.

This clonotype has more than one count but fewer than ten. The rearrangement joins TRBV18 to TRBJ1-1; TRBD1 might be the D (5 bases). The V gene lost 0 bases and the J gene lost 0 bases, with 8 bases spanning the gap. The germline V gene has CDR1 KGHSH and CDR2 LQKENI. The CDR3 is made up of 15 amino acids. DNA for the CDR3: TGTGCCAGCTCACCACCGGTAGGGGTGAACACTGAAGCTTTCTTT. Translated, it gives CASSPPVGVNTEAFF.

This clonotype was recorded many times. The chain has TRBV7-9 and TRBJ2-3, with 13 positions matching TRBD2. The CDR3 contains 17 residues. Germline loops: CDR1 SEHNR, CDR2 FQNEAQ (reference sequence). Trimming removed 5 bases from V and 5 bases from J; junction bases left unmatched: 10. The CDR3 reads CASSAPGLAGEVDTQYF. Written as DNA, the CDR3 is TGTGCCAGCAGCGCCCCTGGACTAGCGGGAGAGGTAGATACGCAGTATTTT. The full variable domain, completed using reference TRBV7-9 and TRBJ2-3, is DTGVSQNPRHKITKRGQNVTFRCDPISEHNRLYWYRQTLGQGPEFLTYFQNEAQLEKSRLLSDRFSAERPKGSFSTLEIQRTEQGDSAMYLCASSAPGLAGEVDTQYFGPGTRLTVL.

This clonotype was recorded many times. CDR3: CASSLEDRGLWEQYF. DNA of the CDR3: TGTGCCAGCAGCTTAGAGGACAGGGGGTTGTGGGAGCAGTACTTC. The rearrangement joins TRBV7-9 to TRBJ2-7; 10 bases are a match to TRBD1. CDR3 length: 15 residues. Germline V CDR1 and CDR2: SEHNR, FQNEAQ (reference sequence). J gave up 7 bases and V 1 base, and 7 bases lay outside the gene matches.

V is TRBV10-3 and J is TRBJ2-2; D is unresolved. Between the trimmed V and J ends, which lost 8 bases and 4 bases, there was a span of 17 bases. CDR1 is ENHRY and CDR2 is SYGVKD in the germline V gene. The CDR3 length is 15 residues. In nucleotides, the CDR3 is TGTGCCATCCGTTCGACCCCAGAGAGCACCGGGGAGCTGTTTTTT. Translation: CAIRSTPESTGELFF.

The chain combines TRBV19 with TRBJ2-7; 8 positions agree with TRBD1. V shed 6 bases and J 6 bases; nucleotides not matched to a gene: 10. CDR1 is LNHDA and CDR2 is SQIVND in the germline V gene (reference sequence). The CDR3 covers 14 residues. CDR3 protein: CASSLPGQVSEQYF. For the CDR3, the DNA is TGTGCCAGTAGCCTACCGGGACAGGTCAGCGAGCAGTACTTC.

The J gene is TRBJ2-1, the V gene TRBV27; D possibly corresponds to TRBD1 (6 bases). V was shortened by 4 bases and J by 12 bases, with 16 bases between the two germline ends. Germline lookup yields CDR1 MNHEY and CDR2 SMNVEV (reference sequence). The CDR3 length is 13 residues. In nucleotides, the CDR3 is TGTGCCAGCAGTTCCCCCGGGACATTGGGGCAGTTCTTC. Residues: CASSSPGTLGQFF.